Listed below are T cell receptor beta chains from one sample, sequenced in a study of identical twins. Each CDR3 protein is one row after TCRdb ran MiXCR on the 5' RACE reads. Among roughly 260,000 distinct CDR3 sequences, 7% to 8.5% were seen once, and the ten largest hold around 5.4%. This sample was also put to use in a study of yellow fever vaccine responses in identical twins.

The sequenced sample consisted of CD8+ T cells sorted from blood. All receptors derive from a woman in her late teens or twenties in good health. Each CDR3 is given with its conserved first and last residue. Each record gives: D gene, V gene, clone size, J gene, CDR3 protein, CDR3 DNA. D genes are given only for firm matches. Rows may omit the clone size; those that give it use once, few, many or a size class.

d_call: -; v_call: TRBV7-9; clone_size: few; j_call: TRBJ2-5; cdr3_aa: CASSGPWGGGETQYF; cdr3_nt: TGTGCCAGCAGCGGCCCTTGGGGTGGTGGAGAGACCCAGTACTTC
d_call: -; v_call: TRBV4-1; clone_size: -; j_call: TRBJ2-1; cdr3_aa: CASSQVLAAYNEQFF; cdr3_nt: TGCGCCAGCAGCCAAGTTCTAGCTGCTTACAATGAGCAGTTCTTC
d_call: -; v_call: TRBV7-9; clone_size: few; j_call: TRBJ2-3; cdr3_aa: CASSPAGSDTQYF; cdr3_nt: TGTGCCAGCAGTCCTGCGGGGTCAGATACGCAGTATTTT
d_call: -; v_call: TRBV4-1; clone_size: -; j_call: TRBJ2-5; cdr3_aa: CASSQDPSRGETQYF; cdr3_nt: TGCGCCAGCAGCCAAGATCCTAGCAGGGGAGAGACCCAGTACTTC
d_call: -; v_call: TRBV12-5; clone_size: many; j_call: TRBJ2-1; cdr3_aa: CASGPTLDEQFF; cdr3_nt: TGTGCTAGTGGCCCTACTTTGGATGAGCAGTTCTTC
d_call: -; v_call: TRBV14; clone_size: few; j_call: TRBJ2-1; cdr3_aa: CASSHQTRPRQGYDEQFF; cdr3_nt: TGTGCCAGCAGCCACCAAACCCGGCCGAGGCAGGGGTACGATGAGCAGTTCTTC
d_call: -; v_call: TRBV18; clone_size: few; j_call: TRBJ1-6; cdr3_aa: CASQPRQSNNSPLHF; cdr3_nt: TGTGCCAGCCAGCCTAGACAGAGTAATAATTCACCCCTCCACTTT
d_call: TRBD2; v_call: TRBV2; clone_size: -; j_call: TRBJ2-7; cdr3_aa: CASSVKREFVEQYF; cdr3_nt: TGTGCCAGCAGTGTAAAGCGGGAGTTCGTCGAGCAGTACTTC
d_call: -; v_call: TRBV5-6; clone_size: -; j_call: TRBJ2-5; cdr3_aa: CASGPGIHETQYF; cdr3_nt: TGTGCCAGCGGCCCGGGAATTCATGAGACCCAGTACTTC
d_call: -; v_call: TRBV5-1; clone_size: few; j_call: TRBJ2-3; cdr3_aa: CASSVTDIPVADTQYF; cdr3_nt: TGCGCCAGCAGCGTTACGGACATCCCCGTGGCAGATACGCAGTATTTT
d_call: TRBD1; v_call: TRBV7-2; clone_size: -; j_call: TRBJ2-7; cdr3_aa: CASSQGVAEQYF; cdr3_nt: TGTGCCAGCAGCCAGGGGGTGGCCGAGCAGTACTTC
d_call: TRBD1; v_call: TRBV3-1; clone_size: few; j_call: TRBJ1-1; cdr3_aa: CASSRLPPSGGIDTEAFF; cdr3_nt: TGTGCCAGCAGCCGCCTACCCCCTTCAGGGGGCATTGACACTGAAGCTTTCTTT
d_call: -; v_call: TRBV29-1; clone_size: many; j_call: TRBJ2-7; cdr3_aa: CSVEVLDNPYEQYF; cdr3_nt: TGCAGCGTTGAAGTACTAGACAACCCCTACGAGCAGTACTTC
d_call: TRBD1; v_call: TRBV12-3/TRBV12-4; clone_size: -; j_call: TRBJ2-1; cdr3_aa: CASSLTGDPSYNEQFF; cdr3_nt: TGTGCCAGCAGTCTGACAGGGGACCCCTCCTACAATGAGCAGTTCTTC
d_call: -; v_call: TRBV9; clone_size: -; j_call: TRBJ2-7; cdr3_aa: CASSTAGQSYEQYF; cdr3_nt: TGTGCCAGCAGCACAGCAGGCCAGTCCTACGAGCAGTACTTC
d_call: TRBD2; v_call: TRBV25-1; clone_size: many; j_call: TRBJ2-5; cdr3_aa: CASSDPTSSGGAETQYF; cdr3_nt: TGTGCCAGCAGTGACCCGACTTCTAGCGGGGGGGCCGAGACCCAGTACTTC